These 25 T cell receptor beta chains were sequenced from one sample in a study of T cell responses to AZD1222 COVID-19 vaccine. Libraries were prepared by immunoSEQ multiplex PCR; TCRdb keeps only in-frame clonotypes and omits some of them. The sample has more than 90,000 clones, over 75% seen once. This sample comprised peripheral blood, obtained on day 0 of AZD1222 vaccination. Source of these receptors: an adult in good health.

The chain carries TRBV12-3 or TRBV12-4 and TRBJ1-5; D remains unclear. Trimming cost V 6 bases and J 6 bases, with 9 bases left between them. This CDR3 has 12 residues. CDR3 DNA sequence: TGTGCCAGCAGCCTCCGCGGTCAGCCCCAGCATTTT. The encoded protein is CASSLRGQPQHF.

This chain uses TRBV15 with TRBJ1-5; D uncertain. Trimming pared 4 bases from V and 3 bases from J, leaving 10 bases between. The germline V gene encodes CDR1 LNHNV and CDR2 YYDKDF (reference sequence). This CDR3 spans 14 amino acids. For the CDR3, the DNA is TGTGCCACCAGCATCCCACAGACCAATCAGCCCCAGCATTTT. It translates to CATSIPQTNQPQHF.

V gene TRBV2 combines with J gene TRBJ2-5, with D tentatively TRBD1 (6 bases). This CDR3 has 12 residues. The V gene's germline CDR1 is SNHLY and CDR2 FYNNEI. V was trimmed by 6 bases and J by 2 bases, leaving 7 bases between them. As DNA, the CDR3 is TGTGCCAGCAGAGGACAGCAAGAGACCCAGTACTTC. Its protein is CASRGQQETQYF.

The J gene is TRBJ1-1, the V gene TRBV19; D gene unclear. The V and J ends lost 0 bases and 5 bases respectively, with 10 bases between them. Germline V gene data show CDR1 as LNHDA and CDR2 as SQIVND (reference sequence). The CDR3 totals 14 residues. The CDR3 region has the DNA TGTGCCAGTAGTATAGATCCGGCTAGTACTGAAGCTTTCTTT. Translation: CASSIDPASTEAFF. Combining the CDR3 with reference TRBV19 and TRBJ1-1 gives the whole variable domain DGGITQSPKYLFRKEGQNVTLSCEQNLNHDAMYWYRQDPGQGLRLIYYSQIVNDFQKGDIAEGYSVSREKKESFPLTVTSAQKNPTAFYLCASSIDPASTEAFFGQGTRLTVV.

The chain uses TRBV7-2 and TRBJ2-3; 7 nucleotides align to TRBD2. Per germline, CDR1 SGHTA and CDR2 FQGNSA. Germline trimming cut 5 bases from V and 6 bases from J; bases unmatched to any gene: 8. The CDR3 is made up of 14 amino acids. The CDR3 reads CASSPTSHDDTQYF. CDR3 DNA: TGTGCCAGCAGCCCGACTAGCCACGACGATACGCAGTATTTT.

The chain is built from TRBV5-4 and TRBJ1-5; TRBD1 might be the D (5 bases). This CDR3 has 14 residues. Germline CDR1 is SGHNT and CDR2 is YYREEE (reference sequence). Trimming stripped 1 base from V and 6 bases from J, with 11 bases between. CDR3 in amino acids: CASSLRGEGQPQHF. CDR3 DNA sequence: TGTGCCAGCAGCTTGCGGGGGGAGGGTCAGCCCCAGCATTTT.

V and J are TRBV18 and TRBJ1-1; the D gene is possibly TRBD1 (5 bases). Germline V gives CDR1 KGHSH, CDR2 LQKENI. V was clipped by 6 bases and J by 1 base, with 24 bases between them. The CDR3 is 18 residues long. CDR3 region: CASSPVVVGVGGNTEAFF. CDR3 DNA: TGTGCCAGCTCCCCGGTTGTTGTGGGGGTCGGAGGGAACACTGAAGCTTTCTTT. The full variable domain, in which reference TRBV18 and TRBJ1-1 provide the parts outside the CDR3, is NAGVMQNPRHLVRRRGQEARLRCSPMKGHSHVYWYRQLPEEGLKFMVYLQKENIIDESGMPKERFSAEFPKEGPSILRIQQVVRGDSAAYFCASSPVVVGVGGNTEAFFGQGTRLTVV.

CDR3 residues: CASSVSGMNTEAFF. CDR3 in DNA: TGTGCCAGTAGTGTCTCTGGGATGAACACTGAAGCTTTCTTT. The rearrangement uses TRBV19 and TRBJ1-1; unclear D gene. Germline V gives CDR1 LNHDA, CDR2 SQIVND (reference sequence). CDR3 length: 14 amino acids. With 5 bases removed from V and 0 bases from J, the gap between germline ends came to 10 bases.

In this sample, this clone turned up once. The genes are TRBV10-3 and TRBJ2-7; possibly TRBD1 for D (6 bases). CDR3 length: 14 amino acids. From germline, CDR1 is ENHRY and CDR2 SYGVKD. V lost 8 bases and J 4 bases, leaving 18 bases between the germline ends. CDR3 region: CAIAGGRDMYEQYF. In DNA form, the CDR3 reads TGTGCCATCGCTGGGGGCCGGGATATGTACGAGCAGTACTTC.

For the CDR3, the DNA is TGCGCCAGCAGCGCTGCCGGACAGAACACTGAAGCTTTCTTT. As protein: CASSAAGQNTEAFF. The chain couples TRBV5-1 to TRBJ1-1; a weak D match, TRBD1 (5 bases). Trimming removed 4 bases from V and 1 base from J, with 11 bases in between. Germline V CDR1 and CDR2: SGHRS, YFSETQ. The CDR3 has 14 amino acids.

The CDR3 DNA reads as TGCGCCAGCAGCCCTACAGGGGGCTCCGAAGCTTTCTTT. Encoded protein: CASSPTGGSEAFF. The rearrangement links TRBV4-1 to TRBJ1-1; 9 bases match TRBD1. The CDR3 contains 13 residues. CDR1 is MGHRA and CDR2 is YSYEKL in the germline V gene. Trimming cost V 4 bases and J 8 bases; bases outside gene matches: 5.

This clone was observed once. This sequence joins TRBV27 and TRBJ1-6, with D tentatively TRBD1 (5 bases). Germline V gene sequence: CDR1 MNHEY, CDR2 SMNVEV (reference sequence). The CDR3 totals 16 residues. V was pared by 4 bases and J by 7 bases, with 17 bases between. As DNA, the CDR3 is TGTGCCAGCAGTTCCCCCTCCCTGCACAGGAATTCACCCCTCCACTTT. Translation gives CASSSPSLHRNSPLHF.

This chain links TRBV27 with TRBJ1-6; possible D gene TRBD1, 6 bases. Per germline, CDR1 MNHEY and CDR2 SMNVEV (reference sequence). Trimming left V 5 bases short and J 10 bases short, with 9 bases between. This CDR3 comprises 12 residues. DNA for the CDR3: TGTGCCAGCAGTCTCCAGGGGTCACCCCTCCACTTT. Translating it yields CASSLQGSPLHF.

The genes are TRBV9 and TRBJ2-7; TRBD2 agrees at 8 bases. The germline V gene has CDR1 SGDLS and CDR2 YYNGEE. V lost 4 bases to trimming and J lost 1 base; unmatched junction nucleotides: 10. The CDR3 consists of 16 residues. CDR3 sequence reads: CASSPLAGFPSYEQYF. The DNA for the CDR3 is TGTGCCAGCAGCCCGTTAGCGGGGTTCCCTTCCTACGAGCAGTACTTC.

This clone was seen a few times. This chain links TRBV12-3 or TRBV12-4 with TRBJ1-1; D is perhaps TRBD1 (5 bases). Trimming pared 6 bases from V and 5 bases from J, leaving 10 bases between. The CDR3 loop spans 12 amino acids. The CDR3 sequence is CASSRGGTEAFF. The CDR3 DNA follows: TGTGCCAGCAGCCGGGGGGGGACTGAAGCTTTCTTT.

The V and J genes are TRBV30 and TRBJ2-7; D remains unclear. Trimming removed 1 base at V and 1 base at J, with 8 bases between. The CDR3 is made up of 13 amino acids. In germline, CDR1 is GTSNPN, CDR2 SVGIG (reference sequence). In nucleotides, the CDR3 is TGTGCCTGGAGTGATACGGTATCCTACGAGCAGTACTTC. As protein: CAWSDTVSYEQYF.

The chain combines TRBV12-3 or TRBV12-4 with TRBJ1-1; D is unclear. CDR3 length: 13 residues. Trimming cost V 3 bases and J 1 base, with 6 bases left between them. CDR3 in amino acids: CASSFSWNTEAFF. As DNA, the CDR3 is TGTGCCAGCAGTTTTTCATGGAACACTGAAGCTTTCTTT.

The rearrangement uses TRBV5-1 and TRBJ1-2; tentatively, D is TRBD1 (5 bases). Per germline, CDR1 SGHRS and CDR2 YFSETQ. The V and J ends lost 3 bases and 8 bases respectively, with 11 bases between them. The CDR3 sequence is 12 residues long. CDR3 sequence reads: CASSSTGRGYTF. The CDR3 region has the DNA TGCGCCAGCAGCTCCACAGGTCGCGGCTACACCTTC. The variable domain in full, completed from reference TRBV5-1 and TRBJ1-2, reads KAGVTQTPRYLIKTRGQQVTLSCSPISGHRSVSWYQQTPGQGLQFLFEYFSETQRNKGNFPGRFSGRQFSNSRSEMNVSTLELGDSALYLCASSSTGRGYTFGSGTRLTVV.

The chain's CDR3 is CASKRIWGLAGEGLGDNEQFF. The CDR3, as DNA: TGTGCCAGCAAAAGGATCTGGGGACTAGCGGGCGAGGGGTTGGGGGACAATGAGCAGTTCTTC. The rearrangement uses TRBV27 and TRBJ2-1; TRBD2 aligns across 12 bases. CDR3 length: 21 amino acids. Germline CDR1 and CDR2: MNHEY and SMNVEV (reference sequence). Trimming removed 7 bases from V and 5 bases from J; junction bases left unmatched: 24.

The chain combines TRBV23-1 with TRBJ2-3, with TRBD2 matching over 7 bases. TRBV23-1 is sorted into the ORF group, with uncertain function. CDR3 length equals 17 residues. The V segment lost 10 bases and the J segment 2 bases; nucleotides outside the gene matches: 18. The CDR3 loop is CATSGIRRVLLTDTQYF. CDR3 DNA: TGCGCCACCAGCGGGATCCGGAGAGTTCTTCTCACAGATACGCAGTATTTT.

The gene calls are TRBV2 and TRBJ1-1; D might be TRBD1 (5 bases). Germline CDR1 and CDR2: SNHLY and FYNNEI. This CDR3 contains 13 residues. Deletions cut 5 bases from V and 6 bases from J, with 13 bases between. The CDR3 reads CASSTPGISEAFF. CDR3 nucleotide sequence: TGTGCCAGCAGTACTCCAGGGATTTCTGAAGCTTTCTTT.

The CDR3 loop is CASSNPGRDEQYF. The CDR3 DNA is TGTGCCAGCAGTAACCCGGGCAGGGACGAGCAGTACTTC. The chain uses TRBV6-5 and TRBJ2-7; perhaps TRBD1 as D (5 bases). Trimming shortened V by 5 bases and J by 5 bases, and 13 bases separated the two germline ends. CDR3 size: 13 residues. Germline V gene data show CDR1 as MNHEY and CDR2 as SVGAGI.

This sequence joins TRBV19 and TRBJ2-1; D unclear. CDR1 LNHDA and CDR2 SQIVND come from the germline V gene (reference sequence). V lost 6 bases and J lost 6, with 12 bases in between. The CDR3 loop spans 13 amino acids. The CDR3 DNA sequence: TGTGCCAGTAGCAATGGGTTTGCCAATGAGCAGTTCTTC. Amino acids: CASSNGFANEQFF.

J is TRBJ2-3 and V is TRBV9; no clear D. Germline CDR1 and CDR2: SGDLS and YYNGEE. This CDR3 is 14 amino acids long. V was cut by 0 bases and J by 6 bases, with 11 bases left in between. The CDR3 spells CASSVGISSDTQYF. In DNA, the CDR3 is TGTGCCAGCAGCGTAGGGATCTCTTCGGATACGCAGTATTTT.

Of note for this clone: Its ends do not fully match the called genes, so a read error is possible. V and J are TRBV7-2 and TRBJ1-4, with a possible D match to TRBD1 (5 bases). CDR3 length equals 13 residues. Per germline, CDR1 SGHTA and CDR2 FQGNSA. The CDR3 DNA sequence: TGTGCCAGCAGTTTTACCCGGGACGGGGAACGGTTCTTT. It is translated as CASSFTRDGERFF.